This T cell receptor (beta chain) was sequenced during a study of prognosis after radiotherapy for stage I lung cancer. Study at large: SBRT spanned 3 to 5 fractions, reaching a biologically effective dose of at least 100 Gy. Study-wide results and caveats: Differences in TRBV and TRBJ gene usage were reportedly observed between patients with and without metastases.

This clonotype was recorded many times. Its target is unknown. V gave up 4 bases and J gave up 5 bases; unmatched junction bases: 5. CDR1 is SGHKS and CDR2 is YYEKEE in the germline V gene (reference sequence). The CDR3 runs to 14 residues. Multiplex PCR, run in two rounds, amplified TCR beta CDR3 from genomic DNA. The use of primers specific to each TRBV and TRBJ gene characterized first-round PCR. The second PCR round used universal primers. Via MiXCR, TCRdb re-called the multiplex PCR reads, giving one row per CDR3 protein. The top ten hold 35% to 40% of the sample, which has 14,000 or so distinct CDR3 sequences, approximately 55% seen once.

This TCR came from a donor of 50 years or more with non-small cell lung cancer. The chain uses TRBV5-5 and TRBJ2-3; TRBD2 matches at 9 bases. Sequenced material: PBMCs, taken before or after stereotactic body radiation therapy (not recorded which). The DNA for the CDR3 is TGTGCCAGCAGCCCGGGACTAGCCCAAGATACGCAGTATTTT. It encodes CASSPGLAQDTQYF.